The 27 T cell receptor beta chains reported below all come from one sample, sequenced in a study of CD8+CD57+ T cells in acquired aplastic anemia. Study results and limitations: CD8+CD57+ cells (from patients) displayed lower diversity than the total CD4+ and CD8+ pools did.

No antigen has been identified for these receptors. Whoever was chosen for sequencing had shown CD8+CD57+ cell expansion by flow cytometry. CDR3 and TCR beta VDJ profiling relied on genomic DNA as the template. TCRdb reprocessed the reads via MiXCR and lists one record per CDR3 protein. The sample records roughly 20,000 distinct CDR3 sequences, 40% being singletons. Sequenced material: CD8+CD57+ T cells sorted from PBMCs. Specified subset: bead-enriched CD8+CD57+ effector memory T cells from SAA patients. The receptors here all came from a human donor with aplastic anemia.

Concerning this clonotype: A single base separates this from a much larger clone, so it may be a read error. This CDR3 is missing its conserved last phenylalanine or tryptophan, likely due to a read error. The chain carries TRBV20-1 and TRBJ1-6, with no clear D. Trimming removed 1 base from V and 8 bases from J, with 9 bases in between. The CDR3 has 13 residues. Per the germline V gene, CDR1 is DFQATT and CDR2 is SNEGSKA (reference sequence). This chain's CDR3 is CSARVQWDSPLHI. The CDR3 nucleotides are TGCAGTGCTAGAGTACAATGGGATTCACCCCTCCACATT.

A note on this clonotype: At one boundary the junction diverges from the germline segment, which might be a read error. V is TRBV6-5 and J is TRBJ1-1; D unresolved. CDR3 length: 14 residues. Germline lookup yields CDR1 MNHEY and CDR2 SVGAGI. The CDR3 DNA reads TGTGCTAGCAGTTACTCGAGTATGAACACTGAAGCTTTCTTT. It encodes CASSYSSMNTEAFF.

This clonotype has a count of ten or more. CDR3 residues: CSARGSSVQETQYF. For the CDR3, the DNA is TGCAGTGCTCGGGGCTCTAGCGTCCAAGAGACCCAGTACTTC. This chain links TRBV20-1 with TRBJ2-5, with D possibly matching TRBD2 (6 bases). Germline CDR1 reads DFQATT; CDR2 reads SNEGSKA (reference sequence). This CDR3 contains 14 residues. The ends were cut back, 5 bases at V and 1 base at J, with 14 bases in the middle.

This chain uses TRBV19 with TRBJ1-5; D may be TRBD1 (5 bases). Germline values: CDR1 LNHDA, CDR2 SQIVND (reference sequence). The germline V and J ends were trimmed by 3 bases and 3 bases, with 15 bases remaining between them. The CDR3 totals 16 residues. Here the CDR3 DNA reads TGTGCCAGTAGTATCATACCCGGGACGACCAATCAGCCCCAGCATTTT. Translating gives CASSIIPGTTNQPQHF.

This clonotype was picked up a small number of times. The gene calls are TRBV11-2 and TRBJ2-1; TRBD1 is a possible D gene (6 bases). This CDR3 is 15 amino acids long. Germline CDR1 and CDR2: SGHAT and FQNNGV. V lost 4 bases and J 10 bases, leaving 20 bases between the germline ends. The CDR3 is CASSSPGHPSREQFF. In DNA, the CDR3 is TGTGCCAGCAGCTCGCCGGGACATCCCTCAAGGGAGCAGTTCTTC.

The chain uses TRBV4-2 and TRBJ2-1; D unresolved. V was cut by 1 base and J by 7 bases, with 2 bases left in between. The CDR3 loop spans 11 amino acids. Germline CDR1 LGHNA, CDR2 YNFKEQ. CDR3 DNA sequence: TGTGCCAGCAGCCAAGTTAATGAGCAGTTCTTC. This gives the protein CASSQVNEQFF.

The chain uses TRBV2 and TRBJ1-4; D not certain. Germline V CDR1 and CDR2: SNHLY, FYNNEI. This CDR3 contains 15 residues. Trimming stripped 0 bases from V and 6 bases from J, with 11 bases between. CDR3 sequence reads: CASSEAVVVDEKLFF. For the CDR3, the DNA is TGTGCCAGCAGTGAAGCGGTCGTAGTAGATGAAAAACTGTTTTTT.

Points on this clonotype: At one end, the junction sequence differs from germline, possibly due to a read error. This chain joins TRBV5-5 and TRBJ2-1; unclear D gene. The germline V gene encodes CDR1 SGHKS and CDR2 YYEKEE (reference sequence). This CDR3 contains 12 residues. The CDR3 reads CASSLGQNEQFF. CDR3 coding DNA: TGCGCCAGCAGCTTGGGCCAGAATGAGCAGTTCTTC.

The chain combines TRBV27 with TRBJ1-1, with TRBD1 matching 7 bases. The CDR3 consists of 17 residues. Germline V gene data show CDR1 as MNHEY and CDR2 as SMNVEV (reference sequence). The junction had 13 bases not matched to a gene; V was cut back by 5 bases and J by 1 base. The CDR3 sequence: CASSPRDSHYPNTEAFF. As DNA, the CDR3 is TGTGCCAGCAGTCCTAGGGACAGCCATTACCCGAACACTGAAGCTTTCTTT.

This clonotype has more than one count but fewer than ten. V usage is TRBV12-5 and J usage is TRBJ2-1; D may be TRBD2 (5 bases). CDR1 is LGHNT and CDR2 is FRNRAP in the germline V gene. The CDR3 contains 15 residues. V was pared by 2 bases and J by 5 bases, with 13 bases between. The chain's CDR3 is CASGLITGTNNEQFF. In DNA form, the CDR3 reads TGTGCTAGTGGTTTGATCACGGGAACCAACAATGAGCAGTTCTTC.

About this clonotype itself: At one end, the junction sequence differs from germline, possibly due to a read error. This chain links TRBV10-2 with TRBJ1-1; D not certain. This CDR3 comprises 14 residues. The germline V gene has CDR1 WSHSY and CDR2 SAAADI. The CDR3: CVSGEDGMNTEAFF. CDR3 nucleotide sequence: TGCGTCAGCGGTGAGGACGGTATGAACACTGAGGCTTTCTTT.

The rearrangement joins TRBV5-1 to TRBJ1-6; TRBD1 agrees at 8 bases. The junction had 12 bases not matched to a gene; V was cut back by 4 bases and J by 9 bases. This CDR3 is 16 amino acids long. The germline CDR1 and CDR2 sequences are SGHRS and YFSETQ. The CDR3 sequence: CASSETQGDVRSPLHF. The CDR3, as DNA: TGCGCCAGCAGCGAGACACAGGGGGACGTCCGTTCACCCCTCCACTTT.

Worth noting for this clonotype: Germline and junction disagree at one end, which may indicate a read error. The rearrangement links TRBV6-1 to TRBJ1-2; a weak D match, TRBD1 (5 bases). The CDR3 totals 15 residues. CDR1 MNHNS and CDR2 SASEGT come from the germline V gene. CDR3 amino acids: CASSEGLDGARSYTF. The CDR3 DNA follows: TGTGCCAGCAGCGAAGGGTTGGATGGGGCGAGAAGCTACACCTTC.

In this sample, this clonotype turned up a few times. The chain has TRBV10-2 and TRBJ2-5; D is perhaps TRBD2 (5 bases). Germline-derived CDR1 and CDR2 are WSHSY and SAAADI. CDR3 size: 13 residues. The ends were cut back, 6 bases at V and 0 bases at J, with 8 bases in the middle. The CDR3 region has the DNA TGCGCCAGCAGGGGGAGAAACCAAGAGACCCAGTACTTC. This translates into CASRGRNQETQYF.

This clonotype was observed many times. This chain links TRBV6-4 with TRBJ2-1; 9 nucleotides align to TRBD2. The length of the CDR3 is 16 residues. Germline trimming cut 2 bases from V and 6 bases from J; bases unmatched to any gene: 8. Germline V gene sequence: CDR1 MRHNA, CDR2 SNTAGT. CDR3: CASSDEGAGGPNEQFF. The CDR3 region has the DNA TGTGCCAGCAGTGACGAGGGGGCGGGGGGGCCCAATGAGCAGTTCTTC.

This chain links TRBV5-1 with TRBJ1-1; 7 bases are a match to TRBD1. Germline V gene lookup returns CDR1 SGHRS and CDR2 YFSETQ. This CDR3 contains 14 residues. J lost 7 bases, V lost 5 bases, and 11 bases had no gene match. This chain's CDR3 is CASRTQDRVDEAFF. CDR3 bases: TGCGCCAGCAGAACCCAAGACAGGGTCGATGAAGCTTTCTTT.

This clonotype was counted many times. The chain is built from TRBV29-1 and TRBJ2-2; 10 nucleotides match TRBD1. With 6 bases clipped from V and 3 bases from J, the junction kept 4 bases outside the gene matches. The CDR3 totals 14 residues. The germline V gene encodes CDR1 SQVTM and CDR2 ANQGSEA. CDR3 residues: CSVKTGGDTGELFF. CDR3 sequence (DNA): TGCAGCGTAAAGACAGGGGGCGACACCGGGGAGCTGTTTTTT.

This clonotype turned up a few times. The CDR3 is CSARDRAGPNEKLFF. The CDR3 DNA is TGCAGTGCTAGAGATCGCGCAGGTCCGAATGAAAAACTGTTTTTT. The chain recombines TRBV20-1 with TRBJ1-4; D remains unclear. Trimming cost V 0 bases and J 5 bases, with 13 bases left between them. The CDR3 contains 15 residues. CDR1 DFQATT and CDR2 SNEGSKA come from the germline V gene (reference sequence).

This clonotype was detected only a few times. V gene TRBV20-1 combines with J gene TRBJ2-2, with 8 nucleotides matching TRBD2. The V segment lost 5 bases and the J segment 7 bases; nucleotides outside the gene matches: 18. This CDR3 spans 17 amino acids. Germline CDR1 DFQATT, CDR2 SNEGSKA (reference sequence). The CDR3, as DNA: TGCAGTGCTCCTACTTCGGGGGGGGCCGGGATATTCGGGGAGCTGTTTTTT. Translating it yields CSAPTSGGAGIFGELFF.

Ten or more counts support this clonotype. V and J are TRBV7-6 and TRBJ1-1; TRBD1 aligns across 8 bases. Germline CDR1 SGHVS, CDR2 FNYEAQ. This CDR3 region has 16 residues. The V gene end was trimmed by 6 bases and the J gene end by 0 bases; junction bases not matched to a gene: 9. CDR3 coding DNA: TGTGCCAGCAGGCCGGGACAGGACGGCATGAACACTGAAGCTTTCTTT. Translation: CASRPGQDGMNTEAFF.

The chain is built from TRBV6-1 and TRBJ2-7; 7 nucleotides line up with TRBD1. Germline assignment: CDR1 MNHNS and CDR2 SASEGT. This CDR3 has 14 amino acids. V gave up 5 bases and J gave up 0 bases; unmatched junction bases: 4. DNA for the CDR3: TGTGCCAGCAGTCAAGGGGACAGCTCCTACGAGCAGTACGTC. It codes for CASSQGDSSYEQYV.

The CDR3 DNA reads TGCGCCAGCAGCATACAAAGTCCCGGGACAGGCCTCCTCTCTAGTTCACCCCTCCACTTT. Translated, it gives CASSIQSPGTGLLSSSPLHF. The rearrangement uses TRBV5-1 and TRBJ1-6, with 8 bases aligning to TRBD1. The V and J ends lost 4 bases and 9 bases, in that order; junction bases with no gene match: 24. The CDR3 contains 20 residues. CDR1 is SGHRS and CDR2 is YFSETQ in the germline V gene.

The chain recombines TRBV12-3 or TRBV12-4 with TRBJ2-7, with TRBD2 matching over 7 bases. The CDR3 is 14 amino acids. V lost 6 bases and J lost 6; bases outside the gene matches: 11. The CDR3 nucleotides read TGTGCCAGCAGCCCCGGGACTACCTACCCCGAGCAGTACTTC. Translating gives CASSPGTTYPEQYF.

Notes on this clonotype: At one boundary the junction diverges from the germline segment, which might be a read error. The CDR3, as DNA: TGTGCCAGCAGCTTAAGTAGCAATCAGCCCCAGCGTTTT. Translated: CASSLSSNQPQRF. The chain couples TRBV7-9 to TRBJ1-5, with D uncertain. The CDR3 covers 13 residues. Germline V gene sequence: CDR1 SEHNR, CDR2 FQNEAQ (reference sequence).

In this sample, this clonotype turned up once. The chain recombines TRBV5-5 with TRBJ2-5, with 9 bases matching TRBD1. Germline trimming cut 4 bases from V and 4 bases from J; bases unmatched to any gene: 8. Looked up from germline, CDR1 is SGHKS and CDR2 is YYEKEE (reference sequence). The CDR3 sequence is 15 residues long. CDR3 nucleotide sequence: TGTGCCAGCAGCCTCGACAGGGGGTTCGTAGAGACCCAGTACTTC. Its translation is CASSLDRGFVETQYF.

V and J are TRBV2 and TRBJ1-3; no firm D call. Germline CDR1 and CDR2: SNHLY and FYNNEI. The V end lost 6 bases, the J end lost 0 bases, and 15 bases lay between the germline ends. This CDR3 has 16 residues. CDR3 DNA sequence: TGTGCCAGCAGCAGAGGGCGGGCCCTCTCTGGAAACACCATATATTTT. Translation: CASSRGRALSGNTIYF.

The chain has TRBV6-2 or TRBV6-3 and TRBJ2-2; 10 bases fit TRBD2. The junction had 4 bases not matched to a gene; V was cut back by 5 bases and J by 1 base. The germline V gene encodes CDR1 MNHEY and CDR2 SVGEGT. This CDR3 has 16 amino acids. CDR3 protein: CASSLRTSGNTGELFF. The CDR3 DNA follows: TGTGCCAGCAGTCTACGGACTAGCGGGAACACCGGGGAGCTGTTTTTT.